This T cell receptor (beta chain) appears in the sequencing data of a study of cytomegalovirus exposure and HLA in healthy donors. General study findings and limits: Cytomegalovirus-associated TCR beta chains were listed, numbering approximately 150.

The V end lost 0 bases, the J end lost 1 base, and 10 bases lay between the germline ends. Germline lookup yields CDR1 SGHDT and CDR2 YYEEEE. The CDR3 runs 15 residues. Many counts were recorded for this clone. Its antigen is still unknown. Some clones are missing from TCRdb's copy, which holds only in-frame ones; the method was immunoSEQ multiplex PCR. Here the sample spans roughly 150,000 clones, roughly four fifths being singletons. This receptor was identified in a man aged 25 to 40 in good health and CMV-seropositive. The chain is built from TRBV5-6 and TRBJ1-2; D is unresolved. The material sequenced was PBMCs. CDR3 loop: CASSLGSGSNYGYTF. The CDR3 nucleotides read TGTGCCAGCAGCTTGGGCTCAGGCAGTAACTATGGCTACACCTTC.